This T cell receptor (beta chain) was identified in a study of cytomegalovirus exposure and HLA in healthy donors. Trimming removed 9 bases from V and 2 bases from J; junction bases left unmatched: 7. Germline CDR1 is SGHAT and CDR2 is FQNNGV. CDR3 size: 14 residues. Primers: 60 Vbeta forward and 13 Jbeta reverse. Assay: immunoSEQ multiplex PCR; the TCRdb copy retains only in-frame clones and omits some. Of more than 65,000 clones in the sample, about 79% were seen once. The source is a female donor in good health and CMV-seronegative. What was sequenced was PBMCs. This rearrangement joins TRBV11-2 to TRBJ2-7; 10 nucleotides line up with TRBD2. CDR3: CASTSSGRAYEQYF. The CDR3 DNA is TGTGCCAGTACCTCCAGCGGGAGGGCCTACGAGCAGTACTTC.